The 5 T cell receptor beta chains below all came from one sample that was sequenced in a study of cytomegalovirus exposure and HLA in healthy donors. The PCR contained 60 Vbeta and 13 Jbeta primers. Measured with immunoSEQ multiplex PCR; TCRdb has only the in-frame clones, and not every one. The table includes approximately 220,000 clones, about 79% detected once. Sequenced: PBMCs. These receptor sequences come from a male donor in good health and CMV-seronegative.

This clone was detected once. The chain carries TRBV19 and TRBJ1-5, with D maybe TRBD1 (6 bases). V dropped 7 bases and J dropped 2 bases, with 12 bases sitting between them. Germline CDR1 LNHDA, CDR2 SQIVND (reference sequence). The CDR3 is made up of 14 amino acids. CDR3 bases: TGTGCCAGTACCGCGGCAGGGGGCAATCAGCCCCAGCATTTT. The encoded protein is CASTAAGGNQPQHF.

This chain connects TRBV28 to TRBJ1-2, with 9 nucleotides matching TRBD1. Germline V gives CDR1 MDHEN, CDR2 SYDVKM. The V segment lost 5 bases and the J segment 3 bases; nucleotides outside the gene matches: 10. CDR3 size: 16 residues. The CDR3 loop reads CASSRRYRTGDYGYTF. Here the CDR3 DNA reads TGTGCCAGCAGTAGGAGGTATAGGACAGGGGACTATGGCTACACCTTC.

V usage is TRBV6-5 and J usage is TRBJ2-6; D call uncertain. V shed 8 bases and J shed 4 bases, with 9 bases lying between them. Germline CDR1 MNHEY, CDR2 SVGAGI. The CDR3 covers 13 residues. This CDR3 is CASALRGANVLTF. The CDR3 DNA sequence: TGTGCCAGCGCGTTGAGAGGGGCCAACGTCCTGACTTTC.

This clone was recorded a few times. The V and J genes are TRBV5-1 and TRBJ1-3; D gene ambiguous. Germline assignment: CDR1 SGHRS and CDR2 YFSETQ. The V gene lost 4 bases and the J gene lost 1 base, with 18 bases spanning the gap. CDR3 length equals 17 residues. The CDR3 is CASSPSFGLISGNTIYF. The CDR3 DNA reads TGCGCCAGCAGCCCCTCTTTCGGACTGATATCTGGAAACACCATATATTTT.

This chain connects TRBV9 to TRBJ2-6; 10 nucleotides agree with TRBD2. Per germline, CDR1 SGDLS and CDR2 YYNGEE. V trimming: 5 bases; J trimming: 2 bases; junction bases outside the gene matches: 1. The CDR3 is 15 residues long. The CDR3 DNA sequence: TGTGCCAGCAGGGGACTAGCGACTGGGGCCAACGTCCTGACTTTC. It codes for CASRGLATGANVLTF.